The source of this T cell receptor (beta chain) is a study of control samples from healthy donors and cancer patients. TCRdb's table, derived via immunoSEQ multiplex PCR, lists solely in-frame clones and lacks some. The sample holds 150,000 to 200,000 clones, roughly 91% seen once. In this sample, this clone turned up once. Sequencing was done on a sample of blood. The sequence came from a man younger than 35 in good health.

CDR3 sequence (DNA): TGTGCCAGCAGCTTGGCAGGGGGCGCGGAAGCTTTCTTT. Amino acids: CASSLAGGAEAFF. The V and J genes are TRBV7-9 and TRBJ1-1; 8 nucleotides line up with TRBD1. Looked up from germline, CDR1 is SEHNR and CDR2 is FQNEAQ (reference sequence). The CDR3 totals 13 residues. The junction had 5 bases not matched to a gene; V was cut back by 3 bases and J by 8 bases.